This T cell receptor (beta chain) was obtained from a study of Ad26.COV2.S vaccination and SARS-CoV-2 variants. CDR3 size: 13 residues. The germline V gene has CDR1 SGHTA and CDR2 FQGNSA. Trimming removed 3 bases from V and 1 base from J, with 5 bases in between. Only in-frame clones appear in the TCRdb table, and some are missing; sequencing was by immunoSEQ multiplex PCR. Among some 390,000 clones listed, approximately 91% were seen once. Indicated treatment: roughly 19 received Ad26.COV2.S at low or high dose, single or two shots; about 5 received placebo; per-sample allocation not given. Specimen acquisition occurred on day 63 following the initial vaccine or placebo injection.

The chain combines TRBV7-2 with TRBJ2-3; D unclear. Material: peripheral blood, obtained in a trial of Ad26.COV2.S vaccine versus placebo. The receptor comes from a person between 18 and 65 years old who received the Ad26.COV2.S COVID-19 vaccine or a placebo. As DNA, the CDR3 is TGTGCCAGCAGCTTTACAGGCACAGATACGCAGTATTTT. It translates to CASSFTGTDTQYF.